This T cell receptor (beta chain) was retrieved from a study of control samples from healthy donors and cancer patients. The germline V gene has CDR1 LNHDA and CDR2 SQIVND (reference sequence). J lost 0 bases, V lost 7 bases, and 12 bases had no gene match. There are 18 residues in the CDR3. Sequencing used immunoSEQ multiplex PCR; TCRdb keeps in-frame clones, though not all of them. Of 150,000 to 200,000 clones in the sample, nearly 90% were seen once. The V gene is TRBV19, the J gene TRBJ1-6, with 7 bases identical to TRBD1. This clonotype was sampled from a woman aged 45-65 years in good health. The sample consisted of blood. This chain's CDR3 is CASNKGQRTSSYNSPLHF. The CDR3 coding sequence is TGTGCCAGTAACAAGGGACAGCGAACGAGCTCCTATAATTCACCCCTCCACTTT.